The source of this T cell receptor (beta chain) is a study of CD8+CD57+ T cells in acquired aplastic anemia. Study-wide context: Yields of DNA that came from sorted CD4+ and CD8+ cells averaged approximately 3.5 ug. Notes on the study in general: With respect to CD8+ Simpson's diversity, patients and controls did not differ significantly. About 27 CD8+ CDR3 sequences were shared between patients and controls.

Many counts were recorded for this clonotype. Antigen unknown. TCR beta VDJ and CDR3 were profiled, and genomic DNA was the template. MiXCR was run by TCRdb on the reads, yielding one entry per CDR3 protein. The sample has a few hundred thousand distinct CDR3 sequences, 56% seen once. Patients chosen for sequencing had shown CD8+CD57+ cell expansion by flow cytometry. There was no therapy given to any patient before the blood sampling took place. This CDR3 is 12 amino acids long. Germline lookup yields CDR1 DFQATT and CDR2 SNEGSKA (reference sequence). The V gene lost 6 bases and the J gene lost 1 base, with 7 bases spanning the gap.

The chain has TRBV20-1 and TRBJ1-5; D uncertain. The source is a human donor with aplastic anemia. Sequencing input: sorted CD4+, CD8+, or CD8+CD57+ T cells (not recorded which) from PBMCs. CDR3 coding DNA: TGCAGTGCGCCGGACAGCAATCAGCCCCAGCATTTT. It yields the protein CSAPDSNQPQHF.